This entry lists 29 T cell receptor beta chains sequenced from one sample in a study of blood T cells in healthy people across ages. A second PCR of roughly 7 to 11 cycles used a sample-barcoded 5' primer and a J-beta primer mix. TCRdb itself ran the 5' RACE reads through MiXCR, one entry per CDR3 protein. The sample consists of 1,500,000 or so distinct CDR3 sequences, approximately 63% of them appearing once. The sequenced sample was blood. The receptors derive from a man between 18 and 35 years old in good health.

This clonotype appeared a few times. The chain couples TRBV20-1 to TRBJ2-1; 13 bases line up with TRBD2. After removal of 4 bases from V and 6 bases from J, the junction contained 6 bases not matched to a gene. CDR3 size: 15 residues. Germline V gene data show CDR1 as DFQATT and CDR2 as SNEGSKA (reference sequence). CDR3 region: CSATRLAGGPNEQFF. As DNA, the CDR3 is TGCAGTGCTACCAGACTAGCGGGAGGTCCCAATGAGCAGTTCTTC.

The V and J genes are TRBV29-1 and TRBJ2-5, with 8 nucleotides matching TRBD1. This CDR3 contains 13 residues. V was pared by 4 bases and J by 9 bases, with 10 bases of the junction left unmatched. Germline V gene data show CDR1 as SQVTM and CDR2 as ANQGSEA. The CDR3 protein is CSVGVTGARAQYF. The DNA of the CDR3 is TGCAGCGTTGGGGTGACAGGGGCAAGGGCCCAGTACTTC.

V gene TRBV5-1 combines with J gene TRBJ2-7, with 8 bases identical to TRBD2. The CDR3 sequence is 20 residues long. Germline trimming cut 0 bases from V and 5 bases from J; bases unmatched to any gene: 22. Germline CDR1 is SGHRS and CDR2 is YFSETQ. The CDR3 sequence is CASSLGVARGLSGGSNEQYF. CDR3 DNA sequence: TGCGCCAGCAGCTTGGGAGTAGCTCGCGGGTTGAGCGGGGGTAGCAACGAGCAGTACTTC.

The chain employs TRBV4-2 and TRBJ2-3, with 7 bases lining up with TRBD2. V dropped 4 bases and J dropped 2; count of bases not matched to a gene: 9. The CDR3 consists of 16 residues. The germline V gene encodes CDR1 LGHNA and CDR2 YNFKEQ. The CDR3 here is CASSPSRAGATDTQYF. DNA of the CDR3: TGTGCCAGCAGCCCATCTCGGGCGGGAGCCACAGATACGCAGTATTTT.

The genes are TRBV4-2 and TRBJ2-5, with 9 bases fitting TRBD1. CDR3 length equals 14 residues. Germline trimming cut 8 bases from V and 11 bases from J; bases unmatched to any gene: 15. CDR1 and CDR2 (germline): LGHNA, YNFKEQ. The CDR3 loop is CASGGTGNLNEQYF. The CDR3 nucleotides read TGTGCCAGCGGCGGGACAGGGAATTTAAATGAGCAGTACTTC.

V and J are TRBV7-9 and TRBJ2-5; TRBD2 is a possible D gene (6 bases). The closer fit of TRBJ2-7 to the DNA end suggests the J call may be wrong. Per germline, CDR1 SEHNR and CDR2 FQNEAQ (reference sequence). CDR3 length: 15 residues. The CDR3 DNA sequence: TGTGCCAGCAGCCACACTCGGGACTTAATGTACGAGCAGTACTTC. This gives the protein CASSHTRDLMYEQYF.

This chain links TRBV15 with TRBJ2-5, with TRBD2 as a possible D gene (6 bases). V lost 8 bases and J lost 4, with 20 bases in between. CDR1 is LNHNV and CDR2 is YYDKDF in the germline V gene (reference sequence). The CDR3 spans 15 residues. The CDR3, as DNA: TGTGCCACCGGGGGTGGAATCGAGCGGGCAGAGACCCAGTACTTC. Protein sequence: CATGGGIERAETQYF.

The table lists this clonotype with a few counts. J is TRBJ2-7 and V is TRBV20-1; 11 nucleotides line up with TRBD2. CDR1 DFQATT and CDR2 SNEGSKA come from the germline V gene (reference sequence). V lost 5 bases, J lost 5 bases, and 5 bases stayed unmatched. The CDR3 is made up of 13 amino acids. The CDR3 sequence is CSAGLLAGDEQYF. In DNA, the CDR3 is TGCAGTGCTGGGTTACTAGCGGGGGACGAGCAGTACTTC.

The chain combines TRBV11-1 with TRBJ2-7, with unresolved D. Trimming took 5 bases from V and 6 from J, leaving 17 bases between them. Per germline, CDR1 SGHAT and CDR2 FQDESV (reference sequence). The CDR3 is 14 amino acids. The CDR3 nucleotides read TGTGCCAGCAGCGTAGACGGCTTAGACGGCGAGCAGTACTTC. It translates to CASSVDGLDGEQYF.

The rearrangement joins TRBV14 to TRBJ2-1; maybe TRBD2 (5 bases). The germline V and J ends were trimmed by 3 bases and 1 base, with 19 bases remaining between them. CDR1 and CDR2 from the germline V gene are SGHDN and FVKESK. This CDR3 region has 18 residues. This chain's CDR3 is CASSHPSTRTFSYNEQFF. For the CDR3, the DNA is TGTGCCAGCAGCCACCCTTCGACAAGGACTTTTTCCTACAATGAGCAGTTCTTC.

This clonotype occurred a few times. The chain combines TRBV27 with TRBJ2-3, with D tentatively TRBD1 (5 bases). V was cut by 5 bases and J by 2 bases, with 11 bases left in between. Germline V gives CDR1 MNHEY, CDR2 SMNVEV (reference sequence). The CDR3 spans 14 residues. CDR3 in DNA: TGTGCCAGCAGTATCCAGGGATTCACAGATACGCAGTATTTT. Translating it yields CASSIQGFTDTQYF.

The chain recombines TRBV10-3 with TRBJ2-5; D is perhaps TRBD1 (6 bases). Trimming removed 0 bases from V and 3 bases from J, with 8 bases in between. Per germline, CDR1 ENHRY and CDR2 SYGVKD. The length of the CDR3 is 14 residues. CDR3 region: CAISESGGEETQYF. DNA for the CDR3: TGTGCCATCAGTGAGTCAGGGGGAGAAGAGACCCAGTACTTC.

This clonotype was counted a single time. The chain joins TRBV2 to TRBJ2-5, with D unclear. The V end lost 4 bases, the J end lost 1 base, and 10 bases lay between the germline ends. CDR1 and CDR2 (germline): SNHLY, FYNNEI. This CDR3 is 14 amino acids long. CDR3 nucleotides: TGTGCCAGCAGTGGTATATTGACCCAAGAGACCCAGTACTTC. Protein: CASSGILTQETQYF.

The CDR3 sequence is CASSERQQQYF. For the CDR3, the DNA is TGTGCCAGCAGTGAACGACAGCAGCAGTACTTC. The chain carries TRBV2 and TRBJ2-7, with a tentative D call TRBD1 (5 bases). Germline V gene sequence: CDR1 SNHLY, CDR2 FYNNEI. CDR3 size: 11 residues. Trimming stripped 2 bases from V and 8 bases from J, with 7 bases between.

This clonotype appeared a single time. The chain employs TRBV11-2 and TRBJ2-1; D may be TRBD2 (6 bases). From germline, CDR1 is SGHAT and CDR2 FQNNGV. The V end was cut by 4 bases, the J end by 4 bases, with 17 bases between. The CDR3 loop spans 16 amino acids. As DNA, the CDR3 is TGTGCCAGCAGCTCGCGCGGGACGGGTCCATACAATGAGCAGTTCTTC. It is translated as CASSSRGTGPYNEQFF.

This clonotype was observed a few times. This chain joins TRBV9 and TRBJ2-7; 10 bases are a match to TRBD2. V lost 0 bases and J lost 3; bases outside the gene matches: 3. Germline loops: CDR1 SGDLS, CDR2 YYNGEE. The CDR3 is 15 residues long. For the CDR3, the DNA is TGTGCCAGCAGCGTAGGGACTAGCGGCGACTACGAGCAGTACTTC. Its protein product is CASSVGTSGDYEQYF.

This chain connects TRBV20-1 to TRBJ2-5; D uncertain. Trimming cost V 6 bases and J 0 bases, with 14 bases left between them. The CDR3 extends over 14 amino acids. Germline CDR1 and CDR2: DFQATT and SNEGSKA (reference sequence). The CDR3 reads CSASTTQYQETQYF. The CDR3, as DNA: TGCAGTGCCTCAACGACACAGTACCAAGAGACCCAGTACTTC.

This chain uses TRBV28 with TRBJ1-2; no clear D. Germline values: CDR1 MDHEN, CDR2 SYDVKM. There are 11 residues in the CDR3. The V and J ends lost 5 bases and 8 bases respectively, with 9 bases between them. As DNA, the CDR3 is TGTGCCAGCAGTCAAAAGACAGGCTACACCTTC. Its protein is CASSQKTGYTF.

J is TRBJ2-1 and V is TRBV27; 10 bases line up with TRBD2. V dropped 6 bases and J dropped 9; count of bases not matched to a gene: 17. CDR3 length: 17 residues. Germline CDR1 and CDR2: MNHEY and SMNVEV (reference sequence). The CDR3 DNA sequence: TGTGCCAGCAGAACTACGATTCTAGCGGGAGATTCTTTTGAGCAGTTCTTC. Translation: CASRTTILAGDSFEQFF.

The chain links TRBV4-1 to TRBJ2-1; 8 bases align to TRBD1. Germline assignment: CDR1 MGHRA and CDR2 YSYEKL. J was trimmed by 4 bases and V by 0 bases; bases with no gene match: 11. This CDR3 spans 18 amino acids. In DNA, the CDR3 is TGCGCCAGCAGCCAAGATCTTAGGGCAGGGGGCCGATACAATGAGCAGTTCTTC. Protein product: CASSQDLRAGGRYNEQFF.

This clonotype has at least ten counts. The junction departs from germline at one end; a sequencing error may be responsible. CDR3 sequence reads: CASSRGLNTEAFF. The CDR3 nucleotides are TGTGCTAGCAGTCGGGGGCTAAACACTGAAGCTTTCTTT. This sequence joins TRBV5-1 and TRBJ1-1, with a weak D call TRBD1 (6 bases). Germline V gives CDR1 SGHRS, CDR2 YFSETQ. CDR3 length equals 13 residues. Full variable domain (remainder filled in from reference TRBV5-1 and TRBJ1-1): KAGVTQTPRYLIKTRGQQVTLSCSPISGHRSVSWYQQTPGQGLQFLFEYFSETQRNKGNFPGRFSGRQFSNSRSEMNVSTLELGDSALYLCASSRGLNTEAFFGQGTRLTVV.

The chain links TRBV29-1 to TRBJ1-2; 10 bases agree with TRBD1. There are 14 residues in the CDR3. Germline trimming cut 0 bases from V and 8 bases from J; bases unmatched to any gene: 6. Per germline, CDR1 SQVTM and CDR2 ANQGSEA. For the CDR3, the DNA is TGCAGCGTTGAAGAGGGACAGGGGATCAGAGGCTACACCTTC. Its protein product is CSVEEGQGIRGYTF.

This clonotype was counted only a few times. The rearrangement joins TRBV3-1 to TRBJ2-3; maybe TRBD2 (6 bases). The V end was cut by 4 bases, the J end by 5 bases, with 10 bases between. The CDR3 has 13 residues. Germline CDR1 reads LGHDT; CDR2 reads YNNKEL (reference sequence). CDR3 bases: TGTGCCAGCAGCCCCGGAGGGGTAGATACGCAGTATTTT. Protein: CASSPGGVDTQYF.

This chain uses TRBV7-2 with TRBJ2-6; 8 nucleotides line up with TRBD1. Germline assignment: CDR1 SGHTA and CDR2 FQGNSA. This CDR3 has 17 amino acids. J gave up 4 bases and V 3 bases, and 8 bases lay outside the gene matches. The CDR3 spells CASSFRTGSDGANVLTF. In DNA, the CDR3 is TGTGCCAGCAGCTTTCGGACAGGGTCGGACGGGGCCAACGTCCTGACTTTC. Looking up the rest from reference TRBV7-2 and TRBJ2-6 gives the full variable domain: GAGVSQSPSNKVTEKGKDVELRCDPISGHTALYWYRQSLGQGLEFLIYFQGNSAPDKSGLPSDRFSAERTGGSVSTLTIQRTQQEDSAVYLCASSFRTGSDGANVLTFGAGSRLTVL.

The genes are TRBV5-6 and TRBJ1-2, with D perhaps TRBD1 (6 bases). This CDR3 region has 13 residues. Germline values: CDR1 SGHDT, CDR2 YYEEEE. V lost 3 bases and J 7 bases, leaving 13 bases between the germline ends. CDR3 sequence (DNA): TGTGCCAGCAGCTGGTCAGGGGAGCTTGGCTACACCTTC. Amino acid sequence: CASSWSGELGYTF.

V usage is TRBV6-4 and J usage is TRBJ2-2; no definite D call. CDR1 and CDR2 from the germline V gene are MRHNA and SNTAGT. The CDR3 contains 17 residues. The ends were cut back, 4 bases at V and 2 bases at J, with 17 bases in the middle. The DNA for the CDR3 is TGTGCCAGCAGTGCGTGGGCTACCGGCTATAACACCGGGGAGCTGTTTTTT. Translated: CASSAWATGYNTGELFF.

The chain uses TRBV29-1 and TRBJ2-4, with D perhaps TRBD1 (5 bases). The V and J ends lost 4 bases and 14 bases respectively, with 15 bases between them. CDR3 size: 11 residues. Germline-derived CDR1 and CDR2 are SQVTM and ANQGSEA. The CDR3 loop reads CSVGGQKTEYF. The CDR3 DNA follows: TGCAGCGTTGGGGGCCAAAAAACTGAGTACTTC.

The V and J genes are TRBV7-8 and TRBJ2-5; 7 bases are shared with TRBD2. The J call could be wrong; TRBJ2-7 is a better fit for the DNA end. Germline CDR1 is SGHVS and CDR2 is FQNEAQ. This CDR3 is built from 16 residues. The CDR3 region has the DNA TGTGCCAGCAGCGAACTGGGCGGGAGTTACTCCTACGAGCAGTACTTC. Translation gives CASSELGGSYSYEQYF.

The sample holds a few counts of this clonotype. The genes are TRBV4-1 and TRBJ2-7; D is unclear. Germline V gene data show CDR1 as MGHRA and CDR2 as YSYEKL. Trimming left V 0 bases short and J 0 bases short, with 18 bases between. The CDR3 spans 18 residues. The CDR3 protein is CASSQEELLRTYSYEQYF. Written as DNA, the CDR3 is TGCGCCAGCAGCCAAGAAGAGCTACTACGGACGTACTCCTACGAGCAGTACTTC.